This TCR beta chain emerged from a study of cytomegalovirus exposure and HLA in healthy donors. A multiplex PCR was run with 60 Vbeta primers and 13 Jbeta primers. TCRdb's table, derived via immunoSEQ multiplex PCR, lists solely in-frame clones and lacks some. The sample records under 200,000 clones, around 80% being singletons. Sample: PBMCs. The source of this sequence is a woman in her forties or fifties in good health and CMV-seropositive.

DNA for the CDR3: TGTGCCAGCAGCGAGGGCGGAGGGGATCAGCCCCAGCATTTT. It specifies CASSEGGGDQPQHF. The chain has TRBV5-4 and TRBJ1-5, with D perhaps TRBD1 (5 bases). The V gene's germline CDR1 is SGHNT and CDR2 YYREEE (reference sequence). This CDR3 is 14 amino acids long. Between the trimmed V and J ends, which lost 4 bases and 5 bases, there was a span of 13 bases.